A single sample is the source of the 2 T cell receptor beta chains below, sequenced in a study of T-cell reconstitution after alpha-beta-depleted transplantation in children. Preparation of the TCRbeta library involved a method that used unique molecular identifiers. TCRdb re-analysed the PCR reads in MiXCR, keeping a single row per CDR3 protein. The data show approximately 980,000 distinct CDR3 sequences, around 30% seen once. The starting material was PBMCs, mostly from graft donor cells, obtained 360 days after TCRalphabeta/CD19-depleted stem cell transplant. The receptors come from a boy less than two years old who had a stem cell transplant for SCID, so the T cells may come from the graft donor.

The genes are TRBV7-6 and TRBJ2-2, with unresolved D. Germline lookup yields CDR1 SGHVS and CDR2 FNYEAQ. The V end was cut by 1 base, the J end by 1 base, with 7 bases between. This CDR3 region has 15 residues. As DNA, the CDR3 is TGTGCCAGCAGCTTAGTGGGCAAGAACACCGGGGAGCTGTTTTTT. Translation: CASSLVGKNTGELFF. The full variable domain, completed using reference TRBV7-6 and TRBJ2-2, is GAGVSQSPRYKVTKRGQDVALRCDPISGHVSLYWYRQALGQGPEFLTYFNYEAQQDKSGLPNDRFSAERPEGSISTLTIQRTEQRDSAMYRCASSLVGKNTGELFFGEGSRLTVL.

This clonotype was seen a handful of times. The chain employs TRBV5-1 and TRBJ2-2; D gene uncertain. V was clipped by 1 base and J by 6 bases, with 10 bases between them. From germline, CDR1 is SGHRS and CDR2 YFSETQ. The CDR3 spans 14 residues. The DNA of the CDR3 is TGCGCCAGCAGCTTGACCGAATCGGCCGGGGAGCTGTTTTTT. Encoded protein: CASSLTESAGELFF.